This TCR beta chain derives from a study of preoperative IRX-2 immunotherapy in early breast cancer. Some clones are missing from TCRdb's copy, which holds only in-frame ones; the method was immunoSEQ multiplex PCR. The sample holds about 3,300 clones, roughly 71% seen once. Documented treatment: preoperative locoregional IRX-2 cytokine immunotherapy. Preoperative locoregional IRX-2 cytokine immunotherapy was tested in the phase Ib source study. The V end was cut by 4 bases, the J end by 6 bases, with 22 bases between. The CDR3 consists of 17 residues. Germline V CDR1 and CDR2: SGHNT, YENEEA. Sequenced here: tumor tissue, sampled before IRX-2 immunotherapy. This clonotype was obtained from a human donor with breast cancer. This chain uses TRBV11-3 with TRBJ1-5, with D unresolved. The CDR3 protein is CASSSGRDGVTRQPQHF. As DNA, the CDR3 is TGTGCCAGCAGCTCCGGGAGAGATGGGGTAACTCGTCAGCCCCAGCATTTT.